The 12 T cell receptor beta chains listed next were all sequenced from one sample in a study of T cell changes during pregnancy in multiple sclerosis. The protocol was immunoSEQ multiplex PCR, while the TCRdb copy is restricted to in-frame clones and leaves out a portion. In the table there are approximately 24,000 clones, more than 85% of which are singletons. The sample consisted of CD4+ T cells from peripheral blood mononuclear cells, taken in the second trimester of pregnancy. The source is a female donor in good health, enrolled as a control in a pregnancy study.

This chain joins TRBV2 and TRBJ1-5; 10 nucleotides align to TRBD1. The CDR3 runs 15 residues. Germline V CDR1 and CDR2: SNHLY, FYNNEI. V shed 3 bases, J shed 7 bases, and the junction held 6 bases outside the gene matches. The CDR3 reads CASSDGTGVMQPQHF. DNA for the CDR3: TGTGCCAGCAGTGATGGGACAGGGGTCATGCAGCCCCAGCATTTT.

The chain joins TRBV4-3 to TRBJ1-2, with D possibly matching TRBD1 (6 bases). The germline gives CDR1 LGHNA, CDR2 YSLEER. Between the trimmed V and J ends, which lost 0 bases and 4 bases, there was a span of 18 bases. The CDR3 is 17 amino acids. CDR3 region: CASSQDPPGATLYGYTF. In DNA, the CDR3 is TGCGCCAGCAGCCAAGATCCCCCAGGGGCCACTCTCTATGGCTACACCTTC.

This clone has more than one count but fewer than ten. The J gene is TRBJ2-5, the V gene TRBV29-1, with 10 bases that match TRBD2. The CDR3 consists of 12 residues. Germline CDR1 SQVTM, CDR2 ANQGSEA. V was clipped by 6 bases and J by 4 bases; unmatched bases: 2. As DNA, the CDR3 is TGCAGCGTAGCGGGAGGGCCAGAGACCCAGTACTTC. Translated, it gives CSVAGGPETQYF.

The chain combines TRBV6-6 with TRBJ2-3; a weak D match, TRBD1 (5 bases). With 6 bases removed from V and 5 bases from J, the gap between germline ends came to 15 bases. Germline CDR1 reads MNHNY; CDR2 reads SVGAGI (reference sequence). There are 14 residues in the CDR3. The CDR3 loop reads CASRAEPQGDTQYF. The DNA of the CDR3 is TGTGCCAGCAGGGCCGAACCTCAGGGAGATACGCAGTATTTT.

CDR3 sequence (DNA): TGTGCCACCAGCAGAGCCGACAGGGATTCCCAGCATTTT. Its translation: CATSRADRDSQHF. The genes are TRBV15 and TRBJ1-5, with 7 nucleotides matching TRBD1. J gave up 11 bases and V 1 base, and 5 bases lay outside the gene matches. This CDR3 contains 13 residues. The germline gives CDR1 LNHNV, CDR2 YYDKDF (reference sequence).

This clone has a single count. This rearrangement joins TRBV29-1 to TRBJ2-1, with TRBD2 identical over 15 bases. The CDR3 loop spans 14 amino acids. Unmatched junction bases numbered 5, after V lost 7 bases and J lost 7 bases. Germline V gives CDR1 SQVTM, CDR2 ANQGSEA. The CDR3 DNA sequence: TGCAGCGCCAGGACTAGCGGGGGGGCGAATGAGCAGTTCTTC. Protein: CSARTSGGANEQFF.

The chain joins TRBV5-3 to TRBJ1-2; TRBD1 matches at 8 bases. TRBV5-3 is an open reading frame whose function is uncertain. The V gene end was trimmed by 4 bases and the J gene end by 2 bases; junction bases not matched to a gene: 1. The length of the CDR3 is 13 residues. The CDR3 DNA sequence: TGTGCCAGAAGCGACAGGGGCAACTATGGCTACACCTTC. Translated, it gives CARSDRGNYGYTF.

The CDR3 DNA sequence: TGCGCCAGCAGCCAAGGCCGACTAGTCAACAATGAGCAGTTCTTC. It yields the protein CASSQGRLVNNEQFF. The chain links TRBV4-3 to TRBJ2-1; TRBD2 might be the D (6 bases). Trimming stripped 1 base from V and 5 bases from J, with 12 bases between. The germline V gene has CDR1 LGHNA and CDR2 YSLEER. The CDR3 runs 15 residues.

This chain uses TRBV5-1 with TRBJ2-7; 7 bases line up with TRBD1. This CDR3 is built from 15 residues. Germline CDR1 reads SGHRS; CDR2 reads YFSETQ. Trimming removed 4 bases from V and 2 bases from J; junction bases left unmatched: 9. The chain's CDR3 is CASSPGQTLAYEQYF. DNA for the CDR3: TGCGCCAGCAGCCCGGGACAGACTTTGGCCTACGAGCAGTACTTC.

The rearrangement uses TRBV11-3 and TRBJ2-7; weak D call: TRBD1 (5 bases). The germline V gene has CDR1 SGHNT and CDR2 YENEEA. This CDR3 has 14 residues. V lost 3 bases, J lost 4 bases, and 13 bases lay in between. CDR3 DNA: TGTGCCAGCAGCTTGGCTGGGCAGGGTTACGAGCAGTACTTC. Protein: CASSLAGQGYEQYF.

The chain uses TRBV18 and TRBJ2-1; possibly TRBD1 for D (5 bases). CDR3 length: 13 amino acids. V was shortened by 4 bases and J by 8 bases, with 12 bases between the two germline ends. Germline assignment: CDR1 KGHSH and CDR2 LQKENI. DNA for the CDR3: TGTGCCAGCTCACAAGACAGAGACGATGAGCAGTTCTTC. Translating it yields CASSQDRDDEQFF.

The V and J genes are TRBV18 and TRBJ2-2; possibly TRBD2 for D (5 bases). Trimming stripped 0 bases from V and 3 bases from J, with 11 bases between. CDR3 length: 16 amino acids. Germline assignment: CDR1 KGHSH and CDR2 LQKENI. For the CDR3, the DNA is TGTGCCAGCTCACCACCTATCCGGGGTGACACCGGGGAGCTGTTTTTT. Translated, it gives CASSPPIRGDTGELFF.